This is a list of T cell receptor beta chains from one sample in a study of shared clonotypes between healthy human individuals. Some clones are missing from TCRdb's copy, which holds only in-frame ones; the method was immunoSEQ multiplex PCR. Of roughly 660,000 clones listed, around 90% were seen once; the top ten hold 34%. Sequences were obtained from memory CD8+ T cells from PBMCs. These TCRs come from a man between 18 and 29 years old in good health. Some clones in this sample may be carry-over from other donors' samples. Both conserved end residues are part of each CDR3. A D gene is named only where the DNA matches it firmly.

D gene: NA
V gene: TRBV11-2
J gene: TRBJ2-1
CDR3 protein: CASSLEGGRGGYEQFF
CDR3 DNA: TGTGCCAGCAGCTTAGAGGGCGGCCGTGGGGGCTATGAGCAGTTCTTC

D gene: NA
V gene: TRBV11-2
J gene: TRBJ1-1
CDR3 protein: CASSLNPGVNTEAFF
CDR3 DNA: TGTGCCAGCAGCTTAAACCCGGGGGTGAACACTGAAGCTTTCTTT

D gene: NA
V gene: TRBV2
J gene: TRBJ2-2
CDR3 protein: CASLTPSVTGELFF
CDR3 DNA: TGTGCCAGCCTTACCCCCTCGGTCACCGGGGAGCTGTTTTTT

D gene: TRBD2
V gene: TRBV27
J gene: TRBJ2-1
CDR3 protein: CASSFGVRGYNEQFF
CDR3 DNA: TGTGCCAGCAGTTTTGGGGTGCGGGGGTACAATGAGCAGTTCTTC

D gene: NA
V gene: TRBV4-1
J gene: TRBJ1-1
CDR3 protein: CASSQVGMNTEAFF
CDR3 DNA: TGCGCCAGCAGCCAAGTGGGGATGAACACTGAAGCTTTCTTT

D gene: NA
V gene: TRBV5-5
J gene: TRBJ1-1
CDR3 protein: CASSPEPSPTVGRNTEAFF
CDR3 DNA: TGTGCCAGCAGCCCCGAGCCGTCCCCTACGGTGGGTAGGAACACTGAAGCTTTCTTT

D gene: TRBD2
V gene: TRBV6-5
J gene: TRBJ2-1
CDR3 protein: CASSYSAGVPNEQFF
CDR3 DNA: TGTGCCAGCAGTTACTCTGCGGGAGTGCCCAATGAGCAGTTCTTC

D gene: NA
V gene: TRBV29-1
J gene: TRBJ2-7
CDR3 protein: CSVEDGVSSYEQYF
CDR3 DNA: TGCAGCGTTGAGGACGGGGTTAGCTCCTACGAGCAGTACTTC

D gene: TRBD1
V gene: TRBV7-8
J gene: TRBJ1-5
CDR3 protein: CASSFLQGDLNQPQHF
CDR3 DNA: TGTGCCAGCAGCTTCCTACAGGGGGACCTCAATCAGCCCCAGCATTTT

D gene: TRBD2
V gene: TRBV11-2
J gene: TRBJ2-7
CDR3 protein: CASMGRLANEQYF
CDR3 DNA: TGTGCCAGCATGGGGAGACTAGCGAACGAGCAGTACTTC

D gene: NA
V gene: TRBV4-1
J gene: TRBJ1-1
CDR3 protein: CASSSIGNTEAFF
CDR3 DNA: TGCGCCAGCAGCTCTATAGGTAACACTGAAGCTTTCTTT

D gene: NA
V gene: TRBV7-9
J gene: TRBJ1-2
CDR3 protein: CASSLVGSGYGYTF
CDR3 DNA: TGTGCCAGCAGCTTAGTTGGGTCAGGGTATGGCTACACCTTC

D gene: TRBD1
V gene: TRBV5-1
J gene: TRBJ2-5
CDR3 protein: CASSSGTGDGGTQYF
CDR3 DNA: TGCGCCAGCAGTTCCGGGACAGGGGACGGAGGGACCCAGTACTTC

D gene: NA
V gene: TRBV5-6
J gene: TRBJ2-1
CDR3 protein: CASSLGQVSSYNEQFF
CDR3 DNA: TGTGCCAGCAGCTTGGGACAGGTGAGCTCCTACAATGAGCAGTTCTTC

D gene: NA
V gene: TRBV19
J gene: TRBJ1-1
CDR3 protein: CASSTRVLGTEAFF
CDR3 DNA: TGTGCCAGTAGTACCAGGGTCTTAGGAACTGAAGCTTTCTTT

D gene: NA
V gene: TRBV7-9
J gene: TRBJ1-5
CDR3 protein: CASSDSRQAGQPQHF
CDR3 DNA: TGTGCCAGCAGCGACAGTCGACAGGCAGGTCAGCCCCAGCATTTT

D gene: NA
V gene: TRBV29-1
J gene: TRBJ1-2
CDR3 protein: CSVEMAQPKTKYGYTF
CDR3 DNA: TGCAGCGTTGAGATGGCCCAGCCTAAAACGAAATATGGCTACACCTTC

D gene: NA
V gene: TRBV7-9
J gene: TRBJ2-3
CDR3 protein: CASSLVTRNADTQYF
CDR3 DNA: TGTGCCAGCAGCTTAGTAACACGCAACGCAGATACGCAGTATTTT

D gene: TRBD1
V gene: TRBV6-5
J gene: TRBJ2-1
CDR3 protein: CASSIGQGYNEQFF
CDR3 DNA: TGTGCCAGCAGTATCGGACAGGGGTACAATGAGCAGTTCTTC